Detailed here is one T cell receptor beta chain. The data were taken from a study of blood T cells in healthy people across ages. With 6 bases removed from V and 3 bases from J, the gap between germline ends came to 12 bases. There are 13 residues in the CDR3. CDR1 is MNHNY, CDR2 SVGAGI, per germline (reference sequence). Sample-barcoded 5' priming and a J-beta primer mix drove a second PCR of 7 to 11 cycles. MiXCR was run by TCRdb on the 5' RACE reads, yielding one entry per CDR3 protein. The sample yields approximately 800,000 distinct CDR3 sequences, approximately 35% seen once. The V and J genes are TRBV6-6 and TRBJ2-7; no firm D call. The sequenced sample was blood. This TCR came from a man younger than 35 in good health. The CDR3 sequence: CASRRTDLYEQYF. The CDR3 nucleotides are TGTGCCAGCAGAAGGACGGACCTCTACGAGCAGTACTTC.